This TCR beta chain comes out of a study of T cells after yellow fever vaccination. The germline CDR1 and CDR2 sequences are MNHEY and SVGAGI. V gave up 3 bases and J gave up 8 bases, with 13 bases separating them. The CDR3 has 13 residues. The sample holds a few counts of this clonotype. TCRdb re-analysed the 5' RACE reads in MiXCR, keeping a single row per CDR3 protein. The sample carries around 340,000 distinct CDR3 sequences, under 15% recorded once. This sequence joins TRBV6-5 and TRBJ1-2, with D unresolved. The material was CD4+ T cells sorted from PBMCs, obtained 15 days after the yellow fever booster vaccination. This TCR was sampled from a man between 18 and 35 years old who received the YFV17D yellow fever vaccine. DNA for the CDR3: TGTGCCAGCAGTTATCGAGGACTCTGGGGCTACACCTTC. Encoded protein: CASSYRGLWGYTF.